This TCR beta chain was sequenced for a study of graft-versus-host responses after intestinal transplantation (dated by TCRdb to about 2021). Study-wide context: The transplants that recipients received were multivisceral, liver-intestinal, or isolated intestinal. All recipients received anti-thymocyte globulin induction followed by maintenance tacrolimus and steroids for 3 to 4 years. After intestinal transplantation, graft-versus-host and host-versus-graft alloreactive T cell clones were followed in the graft, circulation and bone marrow using bulk TCR-beta CDR3 sequencing. To identify alloreactive clones, pre-transplant mixed lymphocyte reaction products were sequenced and compared with unstimulated pre-transplant donor and recipient T cells. Of the 20 to 30 intestinal transplant recipients enrolled in the cohort, one of whom was a retransplant, 3 patients without pretransplant specimens were excluded. Donor T cell macrochimerism was defined as a peak of at least 4% donor T cells among recipient peripheral blood mononuclear cells. Rather than being sequenced by the commercial service, samples from a few later patients were sequenced in-house on an Illumina MiSeq and processed with MiXCR.

What the study reported, not specific to this receptor: Peak levels of circulating GvH clones were associated with declines in HvG clones early after transplant. High GvH to HvG T cell clonal ratios were observed in the allografts of patients with donor T cell macrochimerism. GvH clones were found in recipient bone marrow, and some of the GvH clones appeared earlier in ileal mucosa or blood, which is consistent with an intestinal mucosal origin. The conclusions were limited by the relatively low number and heterogeneity of the intestinal transplant patients.

Blood samples were collected up to 4 times in the first month after transplant and then at least monthly when available. The library was obtained by the immunoSEQ multiplex PCR assay. High-throughput TCR-beta CDR3 sequencing of genomic DNA from most patients was performed by Adaptive Biotechnologies. The authors' pipeline ran thus. TCR sequencing data for approximately 19 patients were retrieved from Adaptive's ImmunoSEQ software; a few other patients were processed with MiXCR and VDJtools. CDR3 nucleotide sequences shared between donor and recipient were removed because their origin could not be assigned. Alloreactive clones required at least 2-fold expansion over unstimulated cells and minimum CFSE-low frequency of 0.002% (template counts) or 0.001% (read counts). Clones were considered mappable if detected in sequenced pre-transplant spleen, lymph node, or MLR CFSE-low populations of the donor or recipient. Cumulative frequency of alloreactive clones was calculated as a percentage of all sequences weighted by copy number. As stored in TCRdb, this immuneACCESS dataset retains in-frame rearrangements with V and J assigned. A fraction of the clones does not appear; measured against another copy, unresolved V genes explain less than half of the discrepancy, and the remainder lacks a known reason. V and J calls and clone size are as listed in that table; D and trimming were resolved from the DNA. This sample comprises 35,000 to 45,000 clones, over 85% of them detected only once. Less than 0.85% of the sample rests with the top ten.

As to this clone: Its cognate antigen has yet to be identified. No base quality values were provided; no much bigger clone lies one nucleotide off.

The germline V gene specifies SGHTA as CDR1 and FQGTGA as CDR2. Reading from cysteine to phenylalanine, the CDR3 counts 15 amino acids. Only CDR3 DNA remains: 45 bases, in frame from the first base. A distance of 14 bases separates the germline ends of V and J, which lose 3 bases and 2 bases respectively. The receptor was derived from a human patient who received an intestinal transplant, so some T cells may come from the graft donor. Specimen: PBMCs, collected 16 days after intestinal transplant. The receptor chain draws on TRBV7-3 and TRBJ2-7; TRBD2 is perhaps the D gene, given 6 matching bases. Read as DNA, the sequence is TGTGCCAGCAGCTTGATCAGCGGGCCCGCCTACGAGCAGTACTTC. The translation is CASSLISGPAYEQYF.